This T cell receptor (beta chain) was profiled in a study of Graves' ophthalmopathy and Graves' hyperthyroidism. Losses at the gene ends were 0 bases for V and 5 bases for J; bases not matched to a gene: 4. This CDR3 is 16 amino acids long. Germline assignment: CDR1 SGHTA and CDR2 FQGNSA. RNA transcripts were the source from which TCR beta CDR3 regions were amplified. HTBI primers were employed in first-round RT-PCR, then a second-round multiplex PCR followed. TCRdb re-called the multiplex PCR reads through MiXCR, storing one row per CDR3 protein. The sample consists of under 200,000 distinct CDR3 sequences, under 40% of them appearing once. The sample holds many counts of this clonotype.

This clonotype was sampled from a woman aged 40 to 50 with Graves' ophthalmopathy. V usage is TRBV7-2 and J usage is TRBJ1-2; TRBD1 matches at 12 bases. The sample was peripheral blood. The CDR3 sequence is CASSLAGTGGWYGYTF. In DNA form, the CDR3 reads TGTGCCAGCAGCTTAGCCGGGACAGGGGGCTGGTATGGCTACACCTTC.